Listed here are 29 T cell receptor beta chains from one sample, sequenced in a study of blood T cell repertoires in COVID-19. This table comes from immunoSEQ multiplex PCR, and its TCRdb copy is limited to in-frame clones, with some not included. There are tens of thousands of clones in the sample; 75% to 90% occur only once, and roughly 8.7% lies in the top ten. The sequencing input was peripheral blood. The receptors shown here come from a man aged 30 to 39 with acute or convalescent COVID-19.

The table lists this clone with a count of one. The V gene is TRBV4-2, the J gene TRBJ2-5; the match to TRBD1 covers 8 bases. Unmatched junction bases numbered 4, after V lost 3 bases and J lost 4 bases. This CDR3 contains 14 residues. Germline loops: CDR1 LGHNA, CDR2 YNFKEQ. DNA of the CDR3: TGTGCCAGCAGCCAGCAAACAGGGGGAGAGACCCAGTACTTC. Translated, it gives CASSQQTGGETQYF.

V usage is TRBV3-1 (or the pseudogene TRBV3-2) and J usage is TRBJ1-1, with D unclear. This CDR3 has 15 amino acids. Germline V gene data show CDR1 as LGHDT and CDR2 as YNNKEL (reference sequence). V was cut by 2 bases and J by 1 base, with 11 bases left in between. CDR3 in DNA: TGTGCCAGCAGCCAACTCACCTGGAGGAACACTGAAGCTTTCTTT. This gives the protein CASSQLTWRNTEAFF.

This chain links TRBV7-3 with TRBJ2-1, with TRBD2 matching 12 bases. The CDR3 spans 15 residues. CDR1 and CDR2 (germline): SGHTA, FQGTGA. V lost 4 bases and J lost 9; bases outside the gene matches: 7. The CDR3 reads CASSWLAGGPSEQFF. DNA for the CDR3: TGTGCCAGCAGCTGGCTAGCGGGAGGGCCAAGTGAGCAGTTCTTC.

The V and J genes are TRBV6-6 and TRBJ2-1; TRBD2 matches at 12 bases. The V segment lost 7 bases and the J segment 7 bases; nucleotides outside the gene matches: 2. CDR1 and CDR2 from the germline V gene are MNHNY and SVGAGI (reference sequence). This CDR3 has 13 amino acids. CDR3 nucleotides: TGTGCCAGCAATCTAGCGGGAGGGAATGAGCAGTTCTTC. Protein: CASNLAGGNEQFF.

CDR3 amino acids: CASSFLTSGTADTQYF. The CDR3 region has the DNA TGCGCCAGCAGCTTCTTAACTAGCGGGACTGCAGATACGCAGTATTTT. V and J are TRBV5-1 and TRBJ2-3; 10 positions match TRBD2. V gave up 2 bases and J gave up 4 bases; unmatched junction bases: 7. Germline-derived CDR1 and CDR2 are SGHRS and YFSETQ. This CDR3 spans 16 amino acids.

This clone has a handful of counts. J is TRBJ1-4 and V is TRBV6-6; 7 positions match TRBD1. The germline V gene encodes CDR1 MNHNY and CDR2 SVGAGI (reference sequence). J gave up 8 bases and V 7 bases, and 4 bases lay outside the gene matches. The CDR3 covers 12 residues. The CDR3 DNA follows: TGTGCCAGCATGTTACAGGGGGAAAAACTGTTTTTT. Protein product: CASMLQGEKLFF.

The rearrangement joins TRBV2 to TRBJ2-7; TRBD1 matches at 8 bases. This CDR3 has 15 residues. The germline V gene has CDR1 SNHLY and CDR2 FYNNEI. The J segment lost 7 bases and the V segment lost 1 base, leaving 9 bases of the junction unmatched. The CDR3 region is CASSEEDRAWGEQYF. DNA of the CDR3: TGTGCCAGCAGTGAAGAGGACAGGGCATGGGGGGAGCAGTACTTC.

The rearrangement uses TRBV10-1 and TRBJ2-1, with D tentatively TRBD2 (6 bases). The ends were cut back, 4 bases at V and 10 bases at J, with 14 bases in the middle. Germline V gene sequence: CDR1 WNHNN, CDR2 SYGVQD (reference sequence). CDR3 length equals 13 residues. This CDR3 is CASSGGVMEEQFF. CDR3 in DNA: TGCGCCAGCAGTGGGGGGGTGATGGAGGAGCAGTTCTTC.

This clone was recorded only once. The CDR3 DNA reads as TGTGCCAGTAGTATAGGACTAGCGGGAGGGAGGCAGTTCTTC. Protein sequence: CASSIGLAGGRQFF. The rearrangement joins TRBV19 to TRBJ2-1; 14 positions agree with TRBD2. Looked up from germline, CDR1 is LNHDA and CDR2 is SQIVND (reference sequence). J was trimmed by 12 bases and V by 1 base; bases with no gene match: 2. This CDR3 has 14 amino acids.

The chain has TRBV9 and TRBJ2-7; TRBD2 matches 8 bases. Looked up from germline, CDR1 is SGDLS and CDR2 is YYNGEE. The CDR3 has 15 amino acids. V lost 0 bases and J lost 5; bases outside the gene matches: 7. The CDR3 sequence: CASSVDPGGVDEQYF. The DNA of the CDR3 is TGTGCCAGCAGCGTAGATCCGGGAGGGGTCGACGAGCAGTACTTC.

The chain employs TRBV7-9 and TRBJ2-1; no definite D call. Germline V lookup: CDR1 SEHNR, CDR2 FQNEAQ (reference sequence). This CDR3 comprises 13 residues. V dropped 5 bases and J dropped 0 bases, with 5 bases sitting between them. The CDR3 sequence is CASSPSSYNEQFF. In nucleotides, the CDR3 is TGTGCCAGCAGCCCCAGCTCCTACAATGAGCAGTTCTTC.

The gene calls are TRBV6-6 and TRBJ1-1; tentative D call: TRBD1 (5 bases). Trimming took off 7 bases at V and 4 bases at J, with 16 bases between the two ends. Germline V gives CDR1 MNHNY, CDR2 SVGAGI (reference sequence). The length of the CDR3 is 14 residues. The CDR3 region is CASNPRAQSTEAFF. The DNA of the CDR3 is TGTGCCAGCAATCCCAGGGCCCAGAGCACTGAAGCTTTCTTT.

This chain links TRBV29-1 with TRBJ2-1; 10 bases are a match to TRBD1. Germline CDR1 and CDR2: SQVTM and ANQGSEA. V shed 3 bases, J shed 9 bases, and the junction held 8 bases outside the gene matches. The CDR3 runs to 14 residues. CDR3 residues: CSVEMGQGKLEQFF. The CDR3 nucleotides are TGCAGCGTTGAGATGGGACAGGGGAAACTTGAGCAGTTCTTC.

The chain is built from TRBV10-2 and TRBJ2-1; 7 bases are a match to TRBD2. J gave up 4 bases and V 3 bases, and 6 bases lay outside the gene matches. There are 15 residues in the CDR3. Germline CDR1 reads WSHSY; CDR2 reads SAAADI. CDR3 coding DNA: TGCGCCAGCAGTGACGGGGCGGGAGTTTACAATGAGCAGTTCTTC. As protein: CASSDGAGVYNEQFF.

This rearrangement joins TRBV6-2 or TRBV6-3 to TRBJ1-4; no firm D call. Germline assignment: CDR1 MNHEY and CDR2 SVGEGT. The V and J ends lost 4 bases and 2 bases respectively, with 11 bases between them. This CDR3 is built from 15 residues. The CDR3 DNA sequence: TGTGCCAGCAGTTCGCCTTCCGGGACTAATGAAAAACTGTTTTTT. It specifies CASSSPSGTNEKLFF.

V and J are TRBV4-3 and TRBJ2-2; D gene unclear. Trimming took off 0 bases at V and 4 bases at J, with 9 bases between the two ends. The CDR3 is 15 residues long. Germline loops: CDR1 LGHNA, CDR2 YSLEER. CDR3 sequence: CASSQDWLPTGELFF. The CDR3 DNA follows: TGCGCCAGCAGCCAAGATTGGCTGCCCACCGGGGAGCTGTTTTTT.

The gene calls are TRBV7-3 and TRBJ2-1; D not certain. V dropped 4 bases and J dropped 6 bases, with 13 bases sitting between them. The CDR3 runs 14 residues. Germline V lookup: CDR1 SGHTA, CDR2 FQGTGA. The CDR3 protein is CASSSSESPNEQFF. The CDR3, as DNA: TGTGCCAGCAGCTCCTCCGAGTCACCCAATGAGCAGTTCTTC.

This clone is a singleton in its sample. This chain links TRBV4-3 with TRBJ2-1, with 7 bases matching TRBD1. CDR1 LGHNA and CDR2 YSLEER come from the germline V gene. The CDR3 has 17 amino acids. Trimming cost V 4 bases and J 8 bases; bases outside gene matches: 17. The CDR3: CASSPAGTANFPHEQFF. As DNA, the CDR3 is TGCGCCAGCAGCCCAGCCGGGACAGCCAACTTCCCGCATGAGCAGTTCTTC.

The chain recombines TRBV2 with TRBJ2-7; 10 bases map to TRBD1. Germline V gene sequence: CDR1 SNHLY, CDR2 FYNNEI. Trimming cost V 7 bases and J 0 bases; bases outside gene matches: 3. The CDR3 extends over 14 amino acids. The DNA of the CDR3 is TGTGCCAGCACTAGGACAGGGGGCTCCTACGAGCAGTACTTC. This sequence encodes CASTRTGGSYEQYF.

The V gene is TRBV7-2, the J gene TRBJ2-5, with D unclear. The V gene's germline CDR1 is SGHTA and CDR2 FQGNSA. The CDR3 length is 13 residues. The V end lost 1 base, the J end lost 0 bases, and 3 bases lay between the germline ends. CDR3 bases: TGTGCCAGCAGCTTAGACTACCAAGAGACCCAGTACTTC. Protein sequence: CASSLDYQETQYF.

The chain combines TRBV5-1 with TRBJ2-1, with 11 bases matching TRBD2. Germline CDR1 is SGHRS and CDR2 is YFSETQ. The CDR3 loop spans 15 amino acids. After removal of 8 bases from V and 8 bases from J, the junction contained 12 bases not matched to a gene. CDR3 sequence reads: CASQNVAGGADEQFF. The CDR3 nucleotides are TGCGCCAGTCAAAACGTAGCGGGAGGGGCTGATGAGCAGTTCTTC.

The V call is TRBV5-8, the J call TRBJ2-7; TRBD1 agrees at 8 bases. The V and J ends lost 7 bases and 3 bases, in that order; junction bases with no gene match: 6. Germline V gene sequence: CDR1 SGHTS, CDR2 YDEGEE. The CDR3 has 13 amino acids. CDR3 region: CASSWDRNYEQYF. The CDR3 region has the DNA TGTGCCAGCTCCTGGGACAGGAACTACGAGCAGTACTTC.

The CDR3 region has the DNA TGTGCCAGCACACAGGTGACCTATGGCTACACCTTC. This codes for CASTQVTYGYTF. The V gene is TRBV28, the J gene TRBJ1-2; tentatively, D is TRBD1 (5 bases). Germline-derived CDR1 and CDR2 are MDHEN and SYDVKM. The CDR3 covers 12 residues. V was clipped by 7 bases and J by 4 bases, with 10 bases between them.

V is TRBV27 and J is TRBJ2-1; TRBD2 agrees at 10 bases. The CDR3 contains 15 residues. After removal of 0 bases from V and 9 bases from J, the junction contained 5 bases not matched to a gene. Looked up from germline, CDR1 is MNHEY and CDR2 is SMNVEV (reference sequence). The CDR3 DNA reads TGTGCCAGCAGTTTATCGCCAGCGGGAGGGGCTGAGCAGTTCTTC. Translated: CASSLSPAGGAEQFF.

The chain employs TRBV6-5 and TRBJ1-1; 12 nucleotides agree with TRBD1. The CDR3 is 15 amino acids. The V segment lost 9 bases and the J segment 5 bases; nucleotides outside the gene matches: 10. Germline CDR1 reads MNHEY; CDR2 reads SVGAGI. CDR3 coding DNA: TGTGCCAGTAGGGGACAGGGGGCGATTGGTACTGAAGCTTTCTTT. As protein: CASRGQGAIGTEAFF.

The chain uses TRBV6-4 and TRBJ2-1, with TRBD2 as a possible D gene (6 bases). The CDR3 runs 14 residues. Germline V gene lookup returns CDR1 MRHNA and CDR2 SNTAGT. V was cut by 6 bases and J by 4 bases, with 13 bases left in between. In DNA form, the CDR3 reads TGTGCCAGCAGCCCCTTGGGGGGATACAATGAGCAGTTCTTC. Its protein product is CASSPLGGYNEQFF.

The chain couples TRBV18 to TRBJ2-2; D may be TRBD1 (5 bases). This CDR3 is built from 14 residues. Germline V gene sequence: CDR1 KGHSH, CDR2 LQKENI. V was trimmed by 6 bases and J by 5 bases, leaving 13 bases between them. CDR3 nucleotides: TGTGCCAGCTCCACAAATGACAGAACCGGGGAGCTGTTTTTT. Translated: CASSTNDRTGELFF.

V gene TRBV6-6 combines with J gene TRBJ2-2; D may be TRBD1 (6 bases). The CDR3 is made up of 15 amino acids. The germline CDR1 and CDR2 sequences are MNHNY and SVGAGI (reference sequence). V was trimmed by 2 bases and J by 7 bases, leaving 14 bases between them. CDR3 coding DNA: TGTGCCAGCAGTTACGGGGGCCTGCGCGGCGGGGAGCTGTTTTTT. Translation gives CASSYGGLRGGELFF.

CDR3 in amino acids: CASSFPSRGRNTEAFF. The CDR3 coding sequence is TGTGCCAGCAGTTTCCCCTCCAGGGGAAGGAACACTGAAGCTTTCTTT. The rearrangement joins TRBV28 to TRBJ1-1; D perhaps matches TRBD1 (6 bases). CDR3 length: 16 amino acids. CDR1 and CDR2 (germline): MDHEN, SYDVKM. V was trimmed by 3 bases and J by 1 base, leaving 15 bases between them.